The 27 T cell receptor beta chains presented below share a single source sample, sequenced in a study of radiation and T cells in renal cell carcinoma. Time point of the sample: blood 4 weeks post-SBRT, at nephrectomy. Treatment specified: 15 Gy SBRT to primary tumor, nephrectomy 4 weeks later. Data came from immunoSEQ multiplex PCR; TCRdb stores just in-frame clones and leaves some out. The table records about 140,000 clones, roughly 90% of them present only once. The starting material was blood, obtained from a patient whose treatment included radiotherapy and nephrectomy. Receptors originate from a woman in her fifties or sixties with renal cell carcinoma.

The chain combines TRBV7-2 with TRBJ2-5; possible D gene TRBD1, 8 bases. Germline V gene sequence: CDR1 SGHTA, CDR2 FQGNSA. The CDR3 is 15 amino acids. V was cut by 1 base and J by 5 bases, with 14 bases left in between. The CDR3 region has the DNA TGTGCCAGCAGCTTAGGGACAGGGCGGGAGGAGACCCAGTACTTC. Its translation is CASSLGTGREETQYF.

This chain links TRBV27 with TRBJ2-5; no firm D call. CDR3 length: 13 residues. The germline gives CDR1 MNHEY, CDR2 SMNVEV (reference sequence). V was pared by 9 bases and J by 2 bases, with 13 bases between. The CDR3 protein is CASSHGEQETQYF. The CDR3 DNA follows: TGTGCCAGTTCGCACGGAGAGCAAGAGACCCAGTACTTC.

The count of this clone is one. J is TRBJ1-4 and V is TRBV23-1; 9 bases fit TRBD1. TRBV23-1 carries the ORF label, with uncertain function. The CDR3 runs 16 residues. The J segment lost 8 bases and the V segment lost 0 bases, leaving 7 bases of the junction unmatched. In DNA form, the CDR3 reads TGCGCCAGCAGTCAATCGATCGGGACAGGGAACGAAAAACTGTTTTTT. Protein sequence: CASSQSIGTGNEKLFF.

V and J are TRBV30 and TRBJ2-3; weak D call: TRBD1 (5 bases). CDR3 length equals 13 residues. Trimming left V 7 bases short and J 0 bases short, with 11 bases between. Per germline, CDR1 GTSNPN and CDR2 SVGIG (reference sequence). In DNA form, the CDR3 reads TGTGCCTATACGCAGGGCAGCACAGATACGCAGTATTTT. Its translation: CAYTQGSTDTQYF.

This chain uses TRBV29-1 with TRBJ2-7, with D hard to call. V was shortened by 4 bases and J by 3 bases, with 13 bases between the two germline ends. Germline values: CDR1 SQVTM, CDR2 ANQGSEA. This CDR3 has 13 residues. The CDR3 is CSVGSKNGYEQYF. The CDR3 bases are TGCAGCGTTGGGAGCAAAAATGGCTACGAGCAGTACTTC.

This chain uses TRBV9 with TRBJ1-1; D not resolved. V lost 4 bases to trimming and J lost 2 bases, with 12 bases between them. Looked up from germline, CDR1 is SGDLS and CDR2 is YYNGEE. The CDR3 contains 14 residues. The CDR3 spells CASSHTTDNTEAFF. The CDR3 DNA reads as TGTGCCAGCAGCCATACGACGGATAACACTGAAGCTTTCTTT. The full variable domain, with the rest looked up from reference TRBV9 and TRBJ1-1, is DSGVTQTPKHLITATGQRVTLRCSPRSGDLSVYWYQQSLDQGLQFLIQYYNGEERAKGNILERFSAQQFPDLHSELNLSSLELGDSALYFCASSHTTDNTEAFFGQGTRLTVV.

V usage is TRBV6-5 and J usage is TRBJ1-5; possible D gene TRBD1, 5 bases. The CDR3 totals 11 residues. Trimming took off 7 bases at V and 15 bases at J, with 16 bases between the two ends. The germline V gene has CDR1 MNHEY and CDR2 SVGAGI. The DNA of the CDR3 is TGTGCCAGCACGACGGTGGGGGATTTGCATTTT. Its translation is CASTTVGDLHF.

The CDR3 bases are TGTGCCAGCAGAACAGGGGAAGGCTCCTACGAGCAGTACTTC. Amino acids: CASRTGEGSYEQYF. J is TRBJ2-7 and V is TRBV6-1; TRBD1 aligns across 7 bases. J was trimmed by 0 bases and V by 6 bases; bases with no gene match: 5. CDR3 size: 14 residues. From germline, CDR1 is MNHNS and CDR2 SASEGT.

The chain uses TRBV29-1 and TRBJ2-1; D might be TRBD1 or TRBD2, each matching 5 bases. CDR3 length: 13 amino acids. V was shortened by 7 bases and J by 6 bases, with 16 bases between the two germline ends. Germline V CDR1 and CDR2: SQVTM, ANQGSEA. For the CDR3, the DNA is TGCAGCGGAGGGGTAATGGGGAGCAATGAGCAGTTCTTC. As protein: CSGGVMGSNEQFF.

CDR3 protein: CASSSDEGLMGNQPQHF. CDR3 nucleotides: TGTGCCAGCAGTTCCGACGAAGGGCTGATGGGCAATCAGCCCCAGCATTTT. The chain couples TRBV28 to TRBJ1-5; no reliable D call. This CDR3 is built from 17 residues. Germline lookup yields CDR1 MDHEN and CDR2 SYDVKM. The V end was cut by 4 bases, the J end by 2 bases, with 18 bases between.

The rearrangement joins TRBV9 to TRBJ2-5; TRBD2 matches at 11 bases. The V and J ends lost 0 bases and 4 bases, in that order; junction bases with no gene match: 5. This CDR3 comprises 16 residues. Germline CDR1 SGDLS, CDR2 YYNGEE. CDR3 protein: CASSVGASGRRETQYF. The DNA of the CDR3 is TGTGCCAGCAGCGTAGGGGCTAGCGGGAGGCGAGAGACCCAGTACTTC. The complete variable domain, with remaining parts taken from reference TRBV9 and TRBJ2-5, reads DSGVTQTPKHLITATGQRVTLRCSPRSGDLSVYWYQQSLDQGLQFLIQYYNGEERAKGNILERFSAQQFPDLHSELNLSSLELGDSALYFCASSVGASGRRETQYFGPGTRLLVL.

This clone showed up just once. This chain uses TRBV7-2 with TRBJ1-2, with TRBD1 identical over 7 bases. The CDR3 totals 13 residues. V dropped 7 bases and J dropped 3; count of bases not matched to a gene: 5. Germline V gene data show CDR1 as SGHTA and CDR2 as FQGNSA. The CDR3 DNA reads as TGTGCCAGCACCGCAGGGGGACACTATGGCTACACCTTC. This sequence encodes CASTAGGHYGYTF.

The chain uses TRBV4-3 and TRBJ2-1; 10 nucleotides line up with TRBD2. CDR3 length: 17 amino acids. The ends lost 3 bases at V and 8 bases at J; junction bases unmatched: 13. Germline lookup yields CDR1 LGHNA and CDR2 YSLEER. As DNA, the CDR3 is TGCGCCAGCAGCCAGGACACCGGGACTAGCGTTGTCGATGAGCAGTTCTTC. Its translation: CASSQDTGTSVVDEQFF.

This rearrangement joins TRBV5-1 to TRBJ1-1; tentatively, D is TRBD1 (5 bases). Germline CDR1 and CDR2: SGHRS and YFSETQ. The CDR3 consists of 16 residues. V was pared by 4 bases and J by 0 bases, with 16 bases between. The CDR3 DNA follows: TGCGCCAGCAGCCAAGATTTGGGGCTTATGAACACTGAAGCTTTCTTT. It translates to CASSQDLGLMNTEAFF. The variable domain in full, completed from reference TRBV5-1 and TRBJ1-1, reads KAGVTQTPRYLIKTRGQQVTLSCSPISGHRSVSWYQQTPGQGLQFLFEYFSETQRNKGNFPGRFSGRQFSNSRSEMNVSTLELGDSALYLCASSQDLGLMNTEAFFGQGTRLTVV.

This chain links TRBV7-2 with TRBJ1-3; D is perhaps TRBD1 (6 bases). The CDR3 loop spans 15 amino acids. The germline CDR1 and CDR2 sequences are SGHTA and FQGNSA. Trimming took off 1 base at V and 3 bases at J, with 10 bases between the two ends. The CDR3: CASSLVGGGGNTIYF. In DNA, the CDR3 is TGTGCCAGCAGCTTAGTCGGAGGGGGTGGAAACACCATATATTTT. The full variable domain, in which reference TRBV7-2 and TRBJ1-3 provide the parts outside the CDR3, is GAGVSQSPSNKVTEKGKDVELRCDPISGHTALYWYRQSLGQGLEFLIYFQGNSAPDKSGLPSDRFSAERTGGSVSTLTIQRTQQEDSAVYLCASSLVGGGGNTIYFGEGSWLTVV.

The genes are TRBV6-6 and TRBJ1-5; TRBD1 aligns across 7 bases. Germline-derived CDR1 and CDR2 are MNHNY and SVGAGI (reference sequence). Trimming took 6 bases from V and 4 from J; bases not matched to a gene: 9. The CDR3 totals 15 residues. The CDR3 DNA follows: TGTGCCAGCAGCCGCGCCCAGGGGGGGAATCAGCCCCAGCATTTT. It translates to CASSRAQGGNQPQHF.

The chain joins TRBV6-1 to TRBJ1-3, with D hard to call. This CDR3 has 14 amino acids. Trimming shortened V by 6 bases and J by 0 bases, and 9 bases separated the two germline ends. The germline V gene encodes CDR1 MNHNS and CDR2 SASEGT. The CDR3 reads CASRSVPSGNTIYF. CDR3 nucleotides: TGTGCCAGCAGAAGCGTTCCCTCTGGAAACACCATATATTTT.

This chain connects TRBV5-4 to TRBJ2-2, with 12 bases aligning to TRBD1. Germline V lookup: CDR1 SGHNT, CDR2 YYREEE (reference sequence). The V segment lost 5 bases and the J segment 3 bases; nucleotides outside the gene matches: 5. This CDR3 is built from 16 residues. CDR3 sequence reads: CASRTGQGADTGELFF. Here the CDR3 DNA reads TGTGCCAGCAGGACGGGACAGGGGGCGGACACCGGGGAGCTGTTTTTT.

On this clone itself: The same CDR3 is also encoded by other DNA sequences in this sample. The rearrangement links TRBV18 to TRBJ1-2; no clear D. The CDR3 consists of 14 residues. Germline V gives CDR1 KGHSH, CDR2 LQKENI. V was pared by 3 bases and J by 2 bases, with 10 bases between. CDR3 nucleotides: TGTGCCAGCTCACCGGACGGACCGAACTATGGCTACACCTTC. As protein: CASSPDGPNYGYTF. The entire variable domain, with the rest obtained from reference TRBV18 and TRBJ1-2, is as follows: NAGVMQNPRHLVRRRGQEARLRCSPMKGHSHVYWYRQLPEEGLKFMVYLQKENIIDESGMPKERFSAEFPKEGPSILRIQQVVRGDSAAYFCASSPDGPNYGYTFGSGTRLTVV.

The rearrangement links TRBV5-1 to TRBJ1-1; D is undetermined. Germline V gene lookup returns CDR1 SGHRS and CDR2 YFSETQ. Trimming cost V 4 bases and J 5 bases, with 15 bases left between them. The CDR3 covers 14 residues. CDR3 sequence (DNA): TGCGCCAGCAGCATCGACACTGGGAAGACTGAAGCTTTCTTT. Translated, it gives CASSIDTGKTEAFF.

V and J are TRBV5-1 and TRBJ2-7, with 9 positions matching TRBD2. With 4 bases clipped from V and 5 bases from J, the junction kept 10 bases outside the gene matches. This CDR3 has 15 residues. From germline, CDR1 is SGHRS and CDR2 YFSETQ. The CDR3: CASSLQAGGPDEQYF. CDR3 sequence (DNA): TGCGCCAGCAGCCTCCAAGCGGGGGGCCCCGACGAGCAGTACTTC.

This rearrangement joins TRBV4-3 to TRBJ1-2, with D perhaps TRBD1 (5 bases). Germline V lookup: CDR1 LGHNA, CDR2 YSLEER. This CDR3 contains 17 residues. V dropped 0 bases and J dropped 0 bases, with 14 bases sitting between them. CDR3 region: CASSQETGIPPNYGYTF. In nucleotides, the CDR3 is TGCGCCAGCAGCCAAGAAACAGGAATACCGCCTAACTATGGCTACACCTTC.

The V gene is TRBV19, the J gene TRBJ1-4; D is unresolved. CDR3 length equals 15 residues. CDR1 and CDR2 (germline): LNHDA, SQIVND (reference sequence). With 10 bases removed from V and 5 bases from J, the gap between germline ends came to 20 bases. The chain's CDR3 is CATRIVGLPNEKLFF. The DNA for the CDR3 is TGTGCCACCCGAATAGTAGGACTACCCAATGAAAAACTGTTTTTT.

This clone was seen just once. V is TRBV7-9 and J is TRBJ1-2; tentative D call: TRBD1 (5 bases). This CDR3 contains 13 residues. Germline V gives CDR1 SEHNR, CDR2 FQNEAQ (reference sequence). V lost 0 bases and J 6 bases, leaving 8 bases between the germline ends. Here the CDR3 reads CASSLALGDGYTF. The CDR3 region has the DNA TGTGCCAGCAGCTTAGCGTTGGGGGATGGCTACACCTTC.

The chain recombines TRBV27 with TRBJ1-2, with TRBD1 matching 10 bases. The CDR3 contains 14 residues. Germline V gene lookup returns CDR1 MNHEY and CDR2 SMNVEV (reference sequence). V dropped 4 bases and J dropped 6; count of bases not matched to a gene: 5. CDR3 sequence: CASSSPDRGDGYTF. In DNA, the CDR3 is TGTGCCAGCAGTTCCCCGGACAGGGGGGATGGCTACACCTTC.

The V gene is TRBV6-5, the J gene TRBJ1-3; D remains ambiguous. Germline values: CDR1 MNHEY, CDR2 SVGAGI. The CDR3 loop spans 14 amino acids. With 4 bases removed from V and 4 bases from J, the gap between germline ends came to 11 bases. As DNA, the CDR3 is TGTGCCAGCAGTTTCGCGGGAGCGGGAAACACCATATATTTT. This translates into CASSFAGAGNTIYF.

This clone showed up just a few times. DNA for the CDR3: TGTGCCAGCCGCCGGGACAGGGGGACTAATCAGCCCCAGCATTTT. Translated, it gives CASRRDRGTNQPQHF. This chain joins TRBV19 and TRBJ1-5, with TRBD1 identical over 11 bases. The germline V gene has CDR1 LNHDA and CDR2 SQIVND (reference sequence). J lost 4 bases, V lost 9 bases, and 8 bases had no gene match. The CDR3 is 15 residues long.